Presented here are 21 T cell receptor beta chains from one specimen sequenced in a study of blood T cell repertoires in COVID-19. Sequencing was performed with immunoSEQ multiplex PCR; in TCRdb, only in-frame clones are kept and a portion is missing. The sample has 150,000 to 200,000 clones, roughly nine tenths seen once; the top ten hold 2.1%. The sequencing input was peripheral blood. These receptors all come from a man aged 65 to 85 with active or convalescent COVID-19.

The genes are TRBV11-2 and TRBJ2-7; TRBD2 agrees at 8 bases. The CDR3 covers 14 residues. CDR1 SGHAT and CDR2 FQNNGV come from the germline V gene. V trimming: 1 base; J trimming: 4 bases; junction bases outside the gene matches: 3. CDR3 residues: CASSLGGGPYEQYF. In DNA form, the CDR3 reads TGTGCCAGCAGCTTAGGCGGGGGGCCTTACGAGCAGTACTTC.

The chain couples TRBV13 to TRBJ2-7; TRBD2 aligns across 10 bases. This CDR3 is built from 12 residues. CDR1 is PRHDT and CDR2 is FYEKMQ in the germline V gene (reference sequence). The ends lost 5 bases at V and 7 bases at J; junction bases unmatched: 2. For the CDR3, the DNA is TGTGCCAGCAGCCCGGGACTAGCGGAGCAGTACTTC. This sequence encodes CASSPGLAEQYF.

J is TRBJ1-1 and V is TRBV7-2, with D possibly matching TRBD1 (5 bases). This CDR3 contains 14 residues. Germline V CDR1 and CDR2: SGHTA, FQGNSA. Trimming removed 2 bases from V and 1 base from J, with 8 bases in between. The chain's CDR3 is CASSLTTGNTEAFF. CDR3 bases: TGTGCCAGCAGCTTAACCACAGGGAACACTGAAGCTTTCTTT.

For the CDR3, the DNA is TGCGCCAGCAGCGTAGGACAGTACACAGATACGCAGTATTTT. Its translation: CASSVGQYTDTQYF. J is TRBJ2-3 and V is TRBV5-1, with D tentatively TRBD1 (6 bases). The CDR3 extends over 14 amino acids. The germline V and J ends were trimmed by 4 bases and 2 bases, with 11 bases remaining between them. Germline-derived CDR1 and CDR2 are SGHRS and YFSETQ.

The chain uses TRBV27 and TRBJ2-1; possibly TRBD1 for D (6 bases). The CDR3 contains 12 residues. Germline V lookup: CDR1 MNHEY, CDR2 SMNVEV (reference sequence). The V end lost 10 bases, the J end lost 7 bases, and 14 bases lay between the germline ends. DNA for the CDR3: TGTGCCACAGGGGTAATCGGGAATGAGCAGTTCTTC. This translates into CATGVIGNEQFF.

This chain joins TRBV7-9 and TRBJ2-1, with 10 bases identical to TRBD1. The germline CDR1 and CDR2 sequences are SEHNR and FQNEAQ (reference sequence). This CDR3 has 19 residues. V shed 4 bases and J 3 bases; nucleotides not matched to a gene: 15. The CDR3 here is CASSSGQGTGPGLYNEQFF. For the CDR3, the DNA is TGTGCCAGCAGCTCGGGACAGGGGACCGGTCCGGGACTCTACAATGAGCAGTTCTTC.

J is TRBJ2-1 and V is TRBV7-2, with a tentative D call TRBD1 (6 bases). With 1 base removed from V and 7 bases from J, the gap between germline ends came to 8 bases. CDR3 length equals 13 residues. CDR1 and CDR2 from the germline V gene are SGHTA and FQGNSA. The CDR3 DNA reads as TGTGCCAGCAGCTTAGACAGGGTGAATGAGCAGTTCTTC. This gives the protein CASSLDRVNEQFF.

This chain links TRBV5-4 with TRBJ2-7; the D gene is possibly TRBD2 (7 bases). The V end lost 3 bases, the J end lost 1 base, and 20 bases lay between the germline ends. Per the germline V gene, CDR1 is SGHNT and CDR2 is YYREEE (reference sequence). The CDR3 runs to 17 residues. CDR3 protein: CASSWGGTFGYSYEQYF. The CDR3 DNA is TGTGCCAGCAGCTGGGGAGGGACATTCGGTTATTCCTACGAGCAGTACTTC.

This sequence joins TRBV10-2 and TRBJ2-1; D possibly corresponds to TRBD2 (7 bases). Trimming removed 10 bases from V and 9 bases from J, with 22 bases in between. Germline loops: CDR1 WSHSY, CDR2 SAAADI. The CDR3 is 14 amino acids. CDR3: CATDSGGRPGEQFF. In DNA form, the CDR3 reads TGCGCCACCGACTCCGGGGGGCGACCTGGTGAGCAGTTCTTC.

This chain links TRBV7-2 with TRBJ2-2; weak D call: TRBD1 (6 bases). The V and J ends lost 4 bases and 6 bases respectively, with 9 bases between them. Germline CDR1 is SGHTA and CDR2 is FQGNSA. The CDR3 totals 13 residues. CDR3: CASSSGVPGELFF. CDR3 sequence (DNA): TGTGCCAGCAGCTCAGGGGTCCCCGGGGAGCTGTTTTTT.

This sequence joins TRBV24-1 and TRBJ2-7; TRBD2 aligns across 9 bases. The CDR3 totals 14 residues. Germline V gene sequence: CDR1 KGHDR, CDR2 SFDVKD. Trimming cost V 4 bases and J 1 base; bases outside gene matches: 1. The CDR3 spells CATSERGGSYEQYF. The CDR3 DNA reads TGTGCCACCAGTGAGCGGGGGGGGTCCTACGAGCAGTACTTC.

The rearrangement uses TRBV9 and TRBJ2-2; 7 bases align to TRBD1. CDR3 size: 17 residues. Germline assignment: CDR1 SGDLS and CDR2 YYNGEE. J gave up 0 bases and V 3 bases, and 8 bases lay outside the gene matches. The DNA of the CDR3 is TGTGCCAGCAGCGACATGCGGACAGGACCGAACACCGGGGAGCTGTTTTTT. Protein sequence: CASSDMRTGPNTGELFF.

The chain combines TRBV30 with TRBJ1-1; possible D gene TRBD1, 5 bases. V was shortened by 4 bases and J by 0 bases, with 12 bases between the two germline ends. The CDR3 covers 14 residues. Germline loops: CDR1 GTSNPN, CDR2 SVGIG (reference sequence). As DNA, the CDR3 is TGTGCCTGGACCCGGGACTTTCTGAACACTGAAGCTTTCTTT. Residues: CAWTRDFLNTEAFF.

The rearrangement links TRBV6-2 or TRBV6-3 to TRBJ1-2; 10 positions agree with TRBD1. In germline, CDR1 is MNHEY, CDR2 SVGEGT. The CDR3 has 16 amino acids. V gave up 4 bases and J gave up 6 bases; unmatched junction bases: 11. The CDR3 coding sequence is TGTGCCAGCAGTTTACGAGCATCCGGGACAGGGGATGGCTACACCTTC. Translating gives CASSLRASGTGDGYTF.

The chain couples TRBV6-5 to TRBJ2-7; unclear D gene. V was cut by 5 bases and J by 1 base, with 12 bases left in between. CDR3 length: 14 amino acids. Per the germline V gene, CDR1 is MNHEY and CDR2 is SVGAGI. This chain's CDR3 is CASSQTGFSYEQYF. In nucleotides, the CDR3 is TGTGCCAGCAGTCAAACCGGGTTTTCCTACGAGCAGTACTTC.

V and J are TRBV2 and TRBJ2-5; tentative D call: TRBD2 (7 bases). V was clipped by 4 bases and J by 9 bases, with 21 bases between them. The CDR3 covers 15 residues. Per the germline V gene, CDR1 is SNHLY and CDR2 is FYNNEI. CDR3 coding DNA: TGTGCCAGCAGTGTAAATAGATTAGGGGGGGTACCCCAGTACTTC. Translating it yields CASSVNRLGGVPQYF.

The chain links TRBV10-2 to TRBJ1-1, with TRBD1 matching over 7 bases. The trim removed 6 bases at V and 2 bases at J, leaving 3 bases unmatched. The CDR3 loop spans 13 amino acids. Germline V lookup: CDR1 WSHSY, CDR2 SAAADI. This CDR3 reads CASSRQGNTEAFF. CDR3 nucleotide sequence: TGCGCCAGCAGCAGACAGGGTAACACTGAAGCTTTCTTT.

V is TRBV9 and J is TRBJ2-2; D not certain. Germline CDR1 reads SGDLS; CDR2 reads YYNGEE. The CDR3 extends over 18 amino acids. Trimming removed 0 bases from V and 3 bases from J, with 18 bases in between. CDR3 protein: CASSVVPGPPSYTGELFF. The CDR3 coding sequence is TGTGCCAGCAGCGTAGTCCCGGGTCCACCTTCGTACACCGGGGAGCTGTTTTTT.

This clone occurred once. This sequence joins TRBV6-4 and TRBJ2-3, with 10 positions matching TRBD2. The germline V gene has CDR1 MRHNA and CDR2 SNTAGT. The CDR3 extends over 14 amino acids. The V gene end was trimmed by 6 bases and the J gene end by 4 bases; junction bases not matched to a gene: 4. The CDR3 is CASSKRGGADTQYF. The DNA of the CDR3 is TGTGCCAGCAGCAAGCGGGGGGGCGCAGATACGCAGTATTTT.

This rearrangement joins TRBV12-3 or TRBV12-4 to TRBJ2-7; D is possibly TRBD2 (5 bases). Trimming took off 7 bases at V and 6 bases at J, with 16 bases between the two ends. The CDR3 loop spans 13 amino acids. DNA for the CDR3: TGTGCCAGCACGGTACCGGGATCGGGCGAGCAGTACTTC. Its translation is CASTVPGSGEQYF.

This clone has only one observation. The genes are TRBV1 and TRBJ1-5; the D call in the table, TRBD1, was not verified against the DNA. TRBV1 corresponds to a pseudogene. The CDR3 contains 17 residues. This CDR3 is CTSSRPQQGSGNQPQHF. CDR3 in DNA: TGCACCAGCAGCCGGCCACAACAGGGGTCGGGCAATCAGCCCCAGCATTTT.